The next 6 T cell receptor beta chains were all read from a single sample in a study of shared clonotypes between healthy human individuals. Repertoires were generated with immunoSEQ multiplex PCR, while TCRdb's copy carries only in-frame clones and drops some. The repertoire holds around 2.3 million clones, with approximately 96% as singletons. Sequenced sample: naive CD4+ T cells sorted from blood. Stated subset: CD45RA+ positively selected. These TCRs come from a man younger than 30 in good health.

The J gene is TRBJ2-7, the V gene TRBV6-5; 15 positions match TRBD2. Germline trimming cut 2 bases from V and 3 bases from J; bases unmatched to any gene: 2. The CDR3 runs 16 residues. Germline CDR1 reads MNHEY; CDR2 reads SVGAGI. CDR3 in DNA: TGTGCCAGCAGTTACGGGGGACTAGCGGGAGGCTACGAGCAGTACTTC. This codes for CASSYGGLAGGYEQYF.

The genes are TRBV28 and TRBJ1-2; the D is unclear. The CDR3 is 12 amino acids. Germline V gene lookup returns CDR1 MDHEN and CDR2 SYDVKM. Trimming shortened V by 2 bases and J by 8 bases, and 9 bases separated the two germline ends. Written as DNA, the CDR3 is TGTGCCAGCAGTTTAAGCCGGCGGGGCTACACCTTC. Its translation: CASSLSRRGYTF.

The CDR3 protein is CAWSSGGVNTEAFF. In DNA form, the CDR3 reads TGTGCCTGGAGTAGTGGAGGGGTAAACACTGAAGCTTTCTTT. The V gene is TRBV30, the J gene TRBJ1-1, with D possibly matching TRBD1 (5 bases). Germline values: CDR1 GTSNPN, CDR2 SVGIG (reference sequence). The ends were cut back, 2 bases at V and 2 bases at J, with 12 bases in the middle. The CDR3 is 14 residues long.

The genes are TRBV28 and TRBJ2-5; 13 bases line up with TRBD2. This CDR3 contains 18 residues. The J segment lost 5 bases and the V segment lost 2 bases, leaving 11 bases of the junction unmatched. Germline V lookup: CDR1 MDHEN, CDR2 SYDVKM. The CDR3 spells CASSLRTSGGLYRETQYF. DNA of the CDR3: TGTGCCAGCAGTTTACGGACTAGCGGGGGCCTTTACCGGGAGACCCAGTACTTC.

This chain uses TRBV6-5 with TRBJ2-7, with D perhaps matching TRBD1 (6 bases). CDR1 MNHEY and CDR2 SVGAGI come from the germline V gene. V was trimmed by 2 bases and J by 5 bases, leaving 13 bases between them. CDR3 length: 14 amino acids. The CDR3 DNA is TGTGCCAGCAGTTACGGACAGAGCAGCAACGAGCAGTACTTC. Its translation: CASSYGQSSNEQYF.

The chain recombines TRBV30 with TRBJ2-1; 7 nucleotides match TRBD2. CDR1 and CDR2 from the germline V gene are GTSNPN and SVGIG (reference sequence). The V segment lost 3 bases and the J segment 7 bases; nucleotides outside the gene matches: 0. CDR3 size: 11 residues. CDR3 region: CAWRGGNEQFF. The CDR3 DNA sequence: TGTGCCTGGAGGGGAGGGAATGAGCAGTTCTTC.